The clone carrying this TCR beta chain was seen repeatedly, ten times or more. Its antigen is still unknown. TCRdb re-called the RACE reads with MiXCR, one entry per CDR3 protein. This table has about 14,000 distinct CDR3 sequences, roughly 15% appearing once. This sample is drawn from a study of human T cells and chemical hapten exposure. Time point denoted: patch test 1, 2 weeks after DPC sensitization. Treatment defined: therapeutic diphenylcyclopropenone sensitization with weekly scalp DPC. Donation of samples came from alopecia patients who were 18 to 70 years old and suitable for DPC. Whole blood, unfractionated, served as the material for total RNA extraction. Broader study findings: Patch test score rose with PT1 expanded TCRs, significant at 8, 16, 32, not 4.

The source is a woman aged 25 to 39 with alopecia areata. Some clones in this sample may be carry-over from other donors' samples. The sequencing here drew on whole blood, taken in connection with sensitization to the hapten diphenylcyclopropenone (DPC).

CDR3: CASSEFRGGGQETQYF. The CDR3 nucleotides are TGTGCCAGCAGTGAATTTAGGGGTGGTGGCCAAGAGACCCAGTACTTC. The rearrangement uses TRBV2 and TRBJ2-5; tentatively, D is TRBD1 (5 bases). This CDR3 spans 16 amino acids. From germline, CDR1 is SNHLY and CDR2 FYNNEI. The ends were cut back, 2 bases at V and 1 base at J, with 14 bases in the middle.